These 4 T cell receptor beta chains came from one sample sequenced in a study of vaccination and CD4 T cells after COVID-19. At the Johns Hopkins FTIC core, DNA taken from cultured CD4+ T cells was sequenced by way of the Oncomine TCR Beta short-read assay. From the PCR reads, TCRdb called clonotypes with MiXCR, one entry per CDR3 protein. The sample consists of around 6,000 distinct CDR3 sequences, about 40% of them appearing once. Sample treatment: approximately nine-day PBMC culture with coronavirus spike peptide pools or control peptides (ViraFEST assay). The antigens of these receptors remain unknown. Sequenced input: CD4+ T cells from blood, cultured in vitro. The origin of the receptors is a human donor who had recovered from COVID-19.

This clonotype was picked up a small number of times. The chain is built from TRBV25-1 and TRBJ1-1, with 7 bases fitting TRBD1. From germline, CDR1 is MGHDK and CDR2 SYGVNS. The length of the CDR3 is 11 residues. V was pared by 8 bases and J by 6 bases, with 3 bases of the junction left unmatched. In nucleotides, the CDR3 is TGTGCCAGCGTGCAGGGGGCTGAAGCTTTCTTT. Protein sequence: CASVQGAEAFF.

This clonotype came up once. The rearrangement links TRBV7-2 to TRBJ2-7; TRBD2 matches at 12 bases. This CDR3 is built from 13 residues. After removal of 6 bases from V and 6 bases from J, the junction contained 3 bases not matched to a gene. Per the germline V gene, CDR1 is SGHTA and CDR2 is FQGNSA. CDR3 bases: TGTGCCAGCAGGGAACTAGCGGGAGGCGAGCAGTACTTC. This translates into CASRELAGGEQYF.

This clonotype has more than one count but fewer than ten. This rearrangement joins TRBV7-8 to TRBJ2-1; no definite D call. With 3 bases removed from V and 5 bases from J, the gap between germline ends came to 5 bases. The germline V gene has CDR1 SGHVS and CDR2 FQNEAQ. The CDR3 loop spans 12 amino acids. As DNA, the CDR3 is TGTGCCAGCAGCTTGCACCACAATGAGCAGTTCTTC. Its protein product is CASSLHHNEQFF.

The chain joins TRBV27 to TRBJ1-2; 8 nucleotides match TRBD1. The germline CDR1 and CDR2 sequences are MNHEY and SMNVEV (reference sequence). The J segment lost 4 bases and the V segment lost 6 bases, leaving 4 bases of the junction unmatched. The CDR3 has 13 residues. Here the CDR3 reads CASRRQGSYGYTF. The CDR3 DNA reads as TGTGCCAGCAGACGACAGGGGAGCTATGGCTACACCTTC.